The next 25 T cell receptor beta chains were all read from a single sample in a study of shared clonotypes between healthy human individuals. TCRdb's copy holds only in-frame clones and misses some; the assay was immunoSEQ multiplex PCR. The top ten hold under 0.45% of the sample, which has 2 million to 2.5 million clones, roughly 93% seen once. The sequenced material came from naive CD4+ T cells from PBMCs. Stated subset: CD45RA+ positively selected. These receptors were obtained from a man younger than 30 in good health. Some clones in this sample may be carry-over from other donors' samples.

The V call is TRBV7-3, the J call TRBJ2-3, with D uncertain. V was clipped by 5 bases and J by 4 bases, with 7 bases between them. Germline CDR1 is SGHTA and CDR2 is FQGTGA. There are 12 residues in the CDR3. DNA of the CDR3: TGTGCCAGCAGCCCCAGTCCAGATACGCAGTATTTT. Translated: CASSPSPDTQYF.

The chain combines TRBV28 with TRBJ1-3; TRBD1 might be the D (6 bases). The CDR3 is 14 amino acids. V lost 5 bases, J lost 1 base, and 9 bases lay in between. Germline lookup yields CDR1 MDHEN and CDR2 SYDVKM. The CDR3 here is CASSQQGSGNTIYF. DNA for the CDR3: TGTGCCAGCAGTCAACAGGGATCTGGAAACACCATATATTTT.

With respect to this clone: Other nucleotide sequences in the sample specify the same CDR3. CDR3 protein: CASSLGASGSDEQFF. The CDR3 DNA reads as TGCGCCAGCAGCTTGGGGGCTAGCGGGAGTGATGAGCAGTTCTTC. The V and J genes are TRBV5-1 and TRBJ2-1; 10 positions match TRBD2. The CDR3 consists of 15 residues. CDR1 is SGHRS and CDR2 is YFSETQ in the germline V gene. The ends lost 0 bases at V and 8 bases at J; junction bases unmatched: 5.

The chain is built from TRBV5-1 and TRBJ2-6; D gene uncertain. The CDR3 loop spans 15 amino acids. The V end lost 0 bases, the J end lost 0 bases, and 4 bases lay between the germline ends. Germline CDR1 and CDR2: SGHRS and YFSETQ. The CDR3 is CASSLAHSGANVLTF. CDR3 nucleotide sequence: TGCGCCAGCAGCTTGGCGCACTCTGGGGCCAACGTCCTGACTTTC.

The CDR3 region is CASSSAYGTEAFF. CDR3 nucleotide sequence: TGTGCCAGCAGCTCCGCATATGGCACTGAAGCTTTCTTT. This sequence joins TRBV7-3 and TRBJ1-1; D not resolved. V lost 4 bases and J lost 4, with 10 bases in between. CDR3 length: 13 residues. Germline V gene lookup returns CDR1 SGHTA and CDR2 FQGTGA.

The CDR3 bases are TGTGCCAGCAGTTTCCTCCCGCCTTCTAGCGGGAGCACAGATACGCAGTATTTT. Translation gives CASSFLPPSSGSTDTQYF. The genes are TRBV27 and TRBJ2-3, with 8 bases fitting TRBD2. The germline CDR1 and CDR2 sequences are MNHEY and SMNVEV (reference sequence). With 3 bases clipped from V and 0 bases from J, the junction kept 11 bases outside the gene matches. There are 18 residues in the CDR3.

CDR3 nucleotides: TGTGCCAGCAGCTTAGCGGGTGGGGGAAGAGGGGCCAACGTCCTGACTTTC. Amino acids: CASSLAGGGRGANVLTF. The chain is built from TRBV7-9 and TRBJ2-6; D possibly uses TRBD1 or TRBD2 (5 bases each). Trimming cost V 0 bases and J 4 bases, with 13 bases left between them. This CDR3 has 17 amino acids. Per the germline V gene, CDR1 is SEHNR and CDR2 is FQNEAQ (reference sequence).

This chain joins TRBV25-1 and TRBJ2-7, with D tentatively TRBD2 (7 bases). V gave up 7 bases and J gave up 6 bases, with 13 bases separating them. The V gene's germline CDR1 is MGHDK and CDR2 SYGVNS. The CDR3 is made up of 12 amino acids. Here the CDR3 reads CASTRGAGEQYF. DNA of the CDR3: TGTGCCAGCACCCGGGGGGCCGGCGAGCAGTACTTC.

This chain joins TRBV2 and TRBJ2-3; D may correspond to TRBD1 or TRBD2 (5 bases each). Per germline, CDR1 SNHLY and CDR2 FYNNEI. V gave up 7 bases and J gave up 6 bases, with 17 bases separating them. This CDR3 region has 14 residues. CDR3 in amino acids: CASNGDPQADTQYF. In DNA, the CDR3 is TGTGCCAGCAACGGGGACCCCCAGGCGGATACGCAGTATTTT.

The rearrangement links TRBV20-1 to TRBJ2-1; possible D gene TRBD2, 5 bases. Per germline, CDR1 DFQATT and CDR2 SNEGSKA (reference sequence). Deletions cut 3 bases from V and 9 bases from J, with 9 bases between. The CDR3 loop spans 11 amino acids. CDR3 region: CSASDGVEQFF. Written as DNA, the CDR3 is TGCAGTGCTAGTGACGGGGTTGAGCAGTTCTTC.

V gene TRBV11-2 combines with J gene TRBJ1-1; D gene unclear. Germline-derived CDR1 and CDR2 are SGHAT and FQNNGV. Trimming took 10 bases from V and 1 from J, leaving 13 bases between them. The CDR3 is 13 residues long. The CDR3 DNA follows: TGTGCCACCGCTAAGGGAGAGAACACTGAAGCTTTCTTT. Its translation: CATAKGENTEAFF.

The chain joins TRBV10-3 to TRBJ1-5; unclear D gene. V was pared by 2 bases and J by 9 bases, with 11 bases between. Germline V lookup: CDR1 ENHRY, CDR2 SYGVKD. CDR3 size: 13 residues. This chain's CDR3 is CAISETARVPQHF. Here the CDR3 DNA reads TGTGCCATCAGTGAGACTGCGCGGGTGCCCCAGCATTTT.

V and J are TRBV25-1 and TRBJ2-5; the D gene could be TRBD1 or TRBD2 (5 bases each). V lost 6 bases and J 2 bases, leaving 16 bases between the germline ends. This CDR3 comprises 15 residues. From germline, CDR1 is MGHDK and CDR2 SYGVNS. The CDR3 loop reads CASSLTLWGQETQYF. The CDR3 nucleotides are TGTGCCAGCAGCTTAACGTTGTGGGGGCAAGAGACCCAGTACTTC.

This clone appeared once. The chain combines TRBV13 with TRBJ2-2; 15 positions agree with TRBD2. The V segment lost 1 base and the J segment 6 bases; nucleotides outside the gene matches: 3. CDR1 and CDR2 (germline): PRHDT, FYEKMQ (reference sequence). This CDR3 has 17 amino acids. CDR3 coding DNA: TGTGCCAGCAGCTTAGTTGGACTAGCGGGAGGGCCCGGGGAGCTGTTTTTT. Protein: CASSLVGLAGGPGELFF.

This chain connects TRBV6-5 to TRBJ1-1; no definite D call. V lost 8 bases, J lost 1 base, and 5 bases lay in between. The length of the CDR3 is 11 residues. Per germline, CDR1 MNHEY and CDR2 SVGAGI. The CDR3 protein is CASRWNTEAFF. The CDR3 region has the DNA TGTGCCAGCCGATGGAACACTGAAGCTTTCTTT.

The genes are TRBV29-1 and TRBJ2-5; D is uncertain. V gave up 2 bases and J gave up 5 bases, with 12 bases separating them. CDR1 is SQVTM and CDR2 is ANQGSEA in the germline V gene. This CDR3 has 13 amino acids. The CDR3 region is CSVESRSWETQYF. In DNA form, the CDR3 reads TGCAGCGTTGAAAGTCGTTCGTGGGAGACCCAGTACTTC.

The chain carries TRBV4-1 and TRBJ1-1, with a weak D call TRBD1 (5 bases). V was clipped by 4 bases and J by 2 bases, with 20 bases between them. The CDR3 extends over 17 amino acids. CDR1 is MGHRA, CDR2 YSYEKL, per germline. The CDR3 protein is CASSPRRPGLTNTEAFF. CDR3 sequence (DNA): TGCGCCAGCAGCCCCAGACGACCGGGACTTACAAACACTGAAGCTTTCTTT.

The chain carries TRBV28 and TRBJ2-7; D is possibly TRBD2 (6 bases). The CDR3 is 9 amino acids. The germline V gene encodes CDR1 MDHEN and CDR2 SYDVKM. The ends were cut back, 8 bases at V and 7 bases at J, with 6 bases in the middle. CDR3 nucleotides: TGTGCCAGCGGAGGGGAGCAGTACTTC. Translated: CASGGEQYF.

This sequence joins TRBV21-1 and TRBJ2-3; TRBD2, as called in the table, went unchecked against the DNA. TRBV21-1 is assigned pseudogene status. The CDR3 length is 15 residues. Here the CDR3 DNA reads TGTGCCAGCAGTCGACCGAGCGGGAGCACAGATACGCAGTATTTT. Translating gives CASSRPSGSTDTQYF.

The chain has TRBV7-2 and TRBJ2-7, with 7 positions matching TRBD1. With V trimmed by 2 bases and J by 1 base, 5 bases remained unmatched. Germline V lookup: CDR1 SGHTA, CDR2 FQGNSA. CDR3 length: 15 residues. CDR3 DNA sequence: TGTGCCAGCAGCTTACTGACAGGGCTTTCCTACGAGCAGTACTTC. Protein product: CASSLLTGLSYEQYF.

The rearrangement joins TRBV27 to TRBJ1-1; possible D gene TRBD1, 6 bases. CDR3 length: 17 amino acids. The ends were cut back, 2 bases at V and 2 bases at J, with 18 bases in the middle. Germline V CDR1 and CDR2: MNHEY, SMNVEV (reference sequence). CDR3 DNA: TGTGCCAGCAGTTTAACCCTTAACAGGGTCGGTAACACTGAAGCTTTCTTT. This gives the protein CASSLTLNRVGNTEAFF.

The V call is TRBV7-2, the J call TRBJ2-1; 8 bases map to TRBD2. CDR3 length equals 15 residues. V shed 5 bases and J 1 base; nucleotides not matched to a gene: 4. Germline CDR1 and CDR2: SGHTA and FQGNSA. CDR3 in amino acids: CASSQSGSSYNEQFF. The CDR3 DNA reads TGTGCCAGCAGCCAAAGCGGGAGTTCCTACAATGAGCAGTTCTTC.

The rearrangement uses TRBV29-1 and TRBJ2-7; tentatively, D is TRBD1 (5 bases). Germline V gene data show CDR1 as SQVTM and CDR2 as ANQGSEA. V was trimmed by 6 bases and J by 0 bases, leaving 12 bases between them. This CDR3 region has 13 residues. The CDR3: CSVSRTYSYEQYF. The CDR3 bases are TGCAGCGTCTCGAGGACATACTCCTACGAGCAGTACTTC.

The V gene is TRBV6-5, the J gene TRBJ1-2; 7 bases map to TRBD1. This CDR3 has 13 amino acids. Germline loops: CDR1 MNHEY, CDR2 SVGAGI. Trimming cost V 10 bases and J 4 bases; bases outside gene matches: 9. The CDR3 DNA sequence: TGTGCCACGGGACAGCCCTCACTCTATGGCTACACCTTC. Translation: CATGQPSLYGYTF.

Concerning this clone: The same CDR3 also results from other DNA sequences found in this sample. The V and J genes are TRBV5-4 and TRBJ1-3, with D unresolved. The germline V gene has CDR1 SGHNT and CDR2 YYREEE (reference sequence). Trimming took off 0 bases at V and 3 bases at J, with 1 base between the two ends. The CDR3 consists of 12 residues. The CDR3 sequence is CASSLGGNTIYF. CDR3 in DNA: TGTGCCAGCAGCTTGGGTGGAAACACCATATATTTT.